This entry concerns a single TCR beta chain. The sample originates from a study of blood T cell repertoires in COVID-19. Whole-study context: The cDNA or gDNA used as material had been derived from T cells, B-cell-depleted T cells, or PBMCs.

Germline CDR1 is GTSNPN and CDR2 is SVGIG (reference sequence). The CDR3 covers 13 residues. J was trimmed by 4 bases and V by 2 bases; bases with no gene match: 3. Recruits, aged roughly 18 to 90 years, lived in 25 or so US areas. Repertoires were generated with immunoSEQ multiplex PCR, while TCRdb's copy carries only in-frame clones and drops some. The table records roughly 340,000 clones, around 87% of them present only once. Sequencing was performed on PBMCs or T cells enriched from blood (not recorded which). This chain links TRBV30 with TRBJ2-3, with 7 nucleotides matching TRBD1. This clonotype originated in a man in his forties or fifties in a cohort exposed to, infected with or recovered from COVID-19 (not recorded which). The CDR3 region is CAWSSTGPDTQYF. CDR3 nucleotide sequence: TGTGCCTGGAGTTCGACAGGGCCAGATACGCAGTATTTT.